Listed here are 5 T cell receptor beta chains from one sample, sequenced in a study of cytomegalovirus exposure and HLA in healthy donors. Researchers ran the PCR with 60 Vbeta and 13 Jbeta primers. TCRdb's table, derived via immunoSEQ multiplex PCR, lists solely in-frame clones and lacks some. The repertoire holds around 170,000 clones, with around 78% as singletons. The sequenced material came from PBMCs. Receptors were obtained from a man in his forties in good health and CMV-seronegative.

CDR3 amino acids: CASSTFSGGGNTIYF. The CDR3 nucleotides read TGTGCCAGCTCTACCTTTAGCGGGGGTGGAAACACCATATATTTT. This chain connects TRBV9 to TRBJ1-3; D possibly corresponds to TRBD1 (5 bases). Trimming left V 7 bases short and J 3 bases short, with 17 bases between. The CDR3 totals 15 residues. Germline CDR1 is SGDLS and CDR2 is YYNGEE.

V usage is TRBV5-6 and J usage is TRBJ2-4, with D unclear. V lost 0 bases to trimming and J lost 6 bases, with 4 bases between them. The CDR3 spans 12 residues. The germline V gene has CDR1 SGHDT and CDR2 YYEEEE. CDR3: CASSLDGNIQYF. In nucleotides, the CDR3 is TGTGCCAGCAGCTTGGACGGAAACATTCAGTACTTC.

This clone was counted once. This chain uses TRBV7-9 with TRBJ2-7; 9 bases are a match to TRBD1. CDR3 length: 15 amino acids. With V trimmed by 5 bases and J by 3 bases, 8 bases remained unmatched. Germline V gene sequence: CDR1 SEHNR, CDR2 FQNEAQ (reference sequence). CDR3 sequence reads: CASSLWDRDVYEQYV. The CDR3 nucleotides read TGTGCCAGCAGCCTGTGGGACAGGGACGTCTACGAGCAGTACGTC.

The J gene is TRBJ1-1, the V gene TRBV7-2, with D tentatively TRBD1 (6 bases). Trimming stripped 7 bases from V and 11 bases from J, with 17 bases between. From germline, CDR1 is SGHTA and CDR2 FQGNSA. This CDR3 comprises 12 residues. CDR3 amino acids: CASIGQSDWAFF. The CDR3 coding sequence is TGTGCCAGCATAGGACAGTCGGATTGGGCTTTCTTT.

In its sample, this clone was seen a few times. The V gene is TRBV19, the J gene TRBJ1-1, with D uncertain. V was cut by 2 bases and J by 0 bases, with 4 bases left in between. Germline loops: CDR1 LNHDA, CDR2 SQIVND (reference sequence). CDR3 length equals 13 residues. The CDR3 DNA is TGTGCCAGTAGTATACAGTTGAACACTGAAGCTTTCTTT. Its protein is CASSIQLNTEAFF.